A single sample is the source of the 27 T cell receptor beta chains below, sequenced in a study of T cells in Graves' hyperthyroidism and ophthalmopathy. RNA transcripts were the template for amplifying TCR beta CDR3 regions. Initially, a first-round RT-PCR of the TCR CDR3 employed the HTBI primer set. TCRdb reprocessed the multiplex PCR reads with MiXCR, giving one entry per CDR3 protein. The table includes around 600,000 distinct CDR3 sequences, approximately 14% detected once. The sequenced material came from blood. The source is a woman aged 45-65 years with Graves' ophthalmopathy.

The genes are TRBV5-8 and TRBJ1-6; 9 bases fit TRBD1. The CDR3 length is 13 residues. Germline CDR1 reads SGHTS; CDR2 reads YDEGEE. The trim removed 4 bases at V and 10 bases at J, leaving 3 bases unmatched. This CDR3 reads CASSGTGRSPLHF. As DNA, the CDR3 is TGTGCCAGCAGCGGGACAGGGCGCTCACCCCTCCACTTT.

This clonotype was recorded at least ten times. The chain has TRBV28 and TRBJ1-2; D is undetermined. Germline lookup yields CDR1 MDHEN and CDR2 SYDVKM. Deletions cut 7 bases from V and 1 base from J, with 16 bases between. CDR3 length equals 15 residues. Here the CDR3 reads CASIHSSLLNYGYTF. In nucleotides, the CDR3 is TGTGCCAGCATCCACAGCTCACTCCTTAACTATGGCTACACCTTC.

This clonotype has just a few counts. This chain links TRBV20-1 with TRBJ2-1, with TRBD1 matching over 10 bases. Germline CDR1 is DFQATT and CDR2 is SNEGSKA (reference sequence). Losses at the gene ends were 6 bases for V and 4 bases for J; bases not matched to a gene: 18. The CDR3 runs 18 residues. DNA of the CDR3: TGCAGTGCCACTAAGACGTCGAGGACAGGGGGAGTATACAATGAGCAGTTCTTC. It translates to CSATKTSRTGGVYNEQFF.

This clonotype was detected many times. The chain couples TRBV7-3 to TRBJ1-2, with 9 bases matching TRBD1. CDR3 length: 15 residues. Looked up from germline, CDR1 is SGHTA and CDR2 is FQGTGA. Unmatched junction bases numbered 9, after V lost 5 bases and J lost 5 bases. The CDR3 reads CASSDAGTGNYGYTF. The CDR3 region has the DNA TGTGCCAGCAGCGATGCGGGGACAGGGAATTATGGCTACACCTTC.

Worth noting for this clonotype: At one end, the junction sequence differs from germline, possibly due to a read error. This sequence joins TRBV18 and TRBJ2-7; the match to TRBD2 covers 7 bases. CDR1 and CDR2 from the germline V gene are KGHSH and LQKENI. The CDR3 is 15 residues long. In DNA form, the CDR3 reads TGTGCCAGCTCACCATTGACTAGCAGCTCCTACGGGCAGTACTTC. The encoded protein is CASSPLTSSSYGQYF.

This clonotype came up a few times. The chain carries TRBV4-3 and TRBJ2-5, with 8 nucleotides matching TRBD2. Germline loops: CDR1 LGHNA, CDR2 YSLEER. V lost 1 base and J lost 5; bases outside the gene matches: 9. There are 16 residues in the CDR3. The CDR3 region has the DNA TGCGCCAGCAGCCAAGGAGCCGGGAGGGCCTTGGAGACCCAGTACTTC. It is translated as CASSQGAGRALETQYF.

In this sample, this clonotype turned up many times. V gene TRBV27 combines with J gene TRBJ2-1, with TRBD1 matching 7 bases. CDR3 length equals 13 residues. Germline assignment: CDR1 MNHEY and CDR2 SMNVEV (reference sequence). V trimming: 5 bases; J trimming: 8 bases; junction bases outside the gene matches: 6. Here the CDR3 reads CASSQTTGDEQFF. The CDR3 DNA is TGTGCCAGCAGTCAAACTACAGGGGATGAGCAGTTCTTC.

This clonotype was seen at least ten times. The gene calls are TRBV12-3 or TRBV12-4 and TRBJ1-2, with D perhaps TRBD1 (5 bases). CDR3 size: 15 residues. The ends were cut back, 2 bases at V and 4 bases at J, with 14 bases in the middle. DNA of the CDR3: TGTGCCAGCAGTTTATTCGGGGAAAGGGGCTATGGCTACACCTTC. It encodes CASSLFGERGYGYTF.

As regards this clonotype: One base away lies a much larger clone, so this may be a sequencing read error. The CDR3 region has the DNA TGTGCCGTCAGTGGTGCCGAGAACTACAATGAGCAGTTCTTC. Translated, it gives CAVSGAENYNEQFF. This chain uses TRBV10-3 with TRBJ2-1; D gene ambiguous. Germline V gene sequence: CDR1 ENHRY, CDR2 SYGVKD. The CDR3 contains 14 residues.

This clonotype was found a few times. The chain is built from TRBV5-5 and TRBJ2-7; 9 bases align to TRBD2. Losses at the gene ends were 8 bases for V and 4 bases for J; bases not matched to a gene: 4. This CDR3 spans 12 amino acids. CDR1 and CDR2 from the germline V gene are SGHKS and YYEKEE (reference sequence). The CDR3 sequence: CASSGSLYEQYF. The CDR3 coding sequence is TGTGCCAGTAGCGGGAGTTTATACGAGCAGTACTTC. Full variable domain (rest looked up from reference TRBV5-5 and TRBJ2-7): DAGVTQSPTHLIKTRGQQVTLRCSPISGHKSVSWYQQVLGQGPQFIFQYYEKEERGRGNFPDRFSARQFPNYSSELNVNALLLGDSALYLCASSGSLYEQYFGPGTRLTVT.

This clonotype occurred many times. J is TRBJ1-6 and V is TRBV30; TRBD1 matches 9 bases. This CDR3 comprises 15 residues. Germline V gene lookup returns CDR1 GTSNPN and CDR2 SVGIG (reference sequence). V was pared by 3 bases and J by 10 bases, with 10 bases of the junction left unmatched. In DNA, the CDR3 is TGTGCCTGGAGGAACTCGGACAGGGGTTCGTCACCCCTCCACTTT. Translation: CAWRNSDRGSSPLHF.

This clonotype was observed a few times. The chain employs TRBV4-3 and TRBJ1-2; possible D gene TRBD1, 5 bases. The V end was cut by 2 bases, the J end by 7 bases, with 11 bases between. The CDR3 covers 13 residues. CDR1 and CDR2 from the germline V gene are LGHNA and YSLEER. The CDR3 DNA reads TGCGCCAGCAGCCAATCAGGGTTTTTTGGCTACACCTTC. It encodes CASSQSGFFGYTF.

This clonotype appeared many times. V and J are TRBV2 and TRBJ2-3, with 10 bases fitting TRBD2. This CDR3 has 16 amino acids. Per germline, CDR1 SNHLY and CDR2 FYNNEI. Trimming at V came to 7 bases and at J to 0 bases, leaving 7 bases not matched to a gene. CDR3 nucleotide sequence: TGTGCCAGCAATCTAGCGGGAGTGCGAAGCACAGATACGCAGTATTTT. This sequence encodes CASNLAGVRSTDTQYF.

At least ten counts were recorded for this clonotype. This chain uses TRBV7-3 with TRBJ1-1; 7 bases are a match to TRBD1. The germline V gene encodes CDR1 SGHTA and CDR2 FQGTGA. There are 15 residues in the CDR3. V dropped 5 bases and J dropped 1; count of bases not matched to a gene: 7. In DNA form, the CDR3 reads TGTGCCAGCAGCCCAACTGGGACAGCGAACACTGAAGCTTTCTTT. Encoded protein: CASSPTGTANTEAFF.

This clonotype was counted at least ten times. The chain recombines TRBV28 with TRBJ2-1, with 10 bases lining up with TRBD2. CDR3 length: 20 residues. CDR1 is MDHEN and CDR2 is SYDVKM in the germline V gene. V was pared by 4 bases and J by 2 bases, with 17 bases of the junction left unmatched. CDR3 sequence reads: CASSSPLGLAGEFTYNEQFF. CDR3 DNA: TGTGCCAGCAGTTCCCCCCTAGGGCTAGCGGGAGAATTCACCTACAATGAGCAGTTCTTC.

At least ten counts were recorded for this clonotype. The chain joins TRBV20-1 to TRBJ2-2; weak D call: TRBD2 (5 bases). Per the germline V gene, CDR1 is DFQATT and CDR2 is SNEGSKA (reference sequence). The V end lost 3 bases, the J end lost 3 bases, and 17 bases lay between the germline ends. This CDR3 region has 16 residues. For the CDR3, the DNA is TGCAGTGCTAGTGACAACTCGGGATTACACACCGGGGAGCTGTTTTTT. This encodes CSASDNSGLHTGELFF.

DNA of the CDR3: TGTGCCAGCAGCAGCCAGGGGCTAGCGGGAGGCGATGAGCAGTTCTTC. Translation: CASSSQGLAGGDEQFF. This chain joins TRBV7-9 and TRBJ2-1; the match to TRBD2 covers 11 bases. Germline V gene sequence: CDR1 SEHNR, CDR2 FQNEAQ (reference sequence). The CDR3 has 16 amino acids. With 5 bases clipped from V and 8 bases from J, the junction kept 11 bases outside the gene matches.

In this sample, this clonotype turned up many times. Written as DNA, the CDR3 is TGTGCCAGCAGTGGTAGCGGGACGGGGACCGGGGAGCTGTTTTTT. It is translated as CASSGSGTGTGELFF. The chain couples TRBV2 to TRBJ2-2, with 8 bases aligning to TRBD2. V gave up 4 bases and J gave up 5 bases; unmatched junction bases: 6. Germline lookup yields CDR1 SNHLY and CDR2 FYNNEI. The CDR3 loop spans 15 amino acids.

This clonotype was counted many times. The V gene is TRBV28, the J gene TRBJ2-1; D may be TRBD1 or TRBD2 (5 bases each). Germline lookup yields CDR1 MDHEN and CDR2 SYDVKM. The CDR3 has 16 amino acids. Trimming removed 5 bases from V and 3 bases from J, with 17 bases in between. CDR3 DNA: TGTGCCAGCAGTGTGATGGGACCTGGCGGCTACAATGAGCAGTTCTTC. The encoded protein is CASSVMGPGGYNEQFF.

The V and J genes are TRBV19 and TRBJ2-3, with D possibly TRBD1 on 6 matching bases. The germline CDR1 and CDR2 sequences are LNHDA and SQIVND (reference sequence). The CDR3 totals 18 residues. Trimming stripped 3 bases from V and 0 bases from J, with 19 bases between. The DNA of the CDR3 is TGTGCCAGTAGTATCATAAGTAGTATGGACAGCAGCACAGATACGCAGTATTTT. Residues: CASSIISSMDSSTDTQYF. Together with reference TRBV19 and TRBJ2-3, the CDR3 gives the full variable domain: DGGITQSPKYLFRKEGQNVTLSCEQNLNHDAMYWYRQDPGQGLRLIYYSQIVNDFQKGDIAEGYSVSREKKESFPLTVTSAQKNPTAFYLCASSIISSMDSSTDTQYFGPGTRLTVL.

The chain's CDR3 is CASSFGTGELSRVNYGYTF. The CDR3, as DNA: TGTGCCAGCAGCTTCGGGACAGGGGAATTGAGTAGGGTTAACTATGGCTACACCTTC. This sequence joins TRBV7-9 and TRBJ1-2; 10 bases align to TRBD1. Trimming took 3 bases from V and 1 from J; bases not matched to a gene: 14. This CDR3 spans 19 amino acids. Germline V gives CDR1 SEHNR, CDR2 FQNEAQ (reference sequence).

This clonotype was counted at least ten times. V and J are TRBV30 and TRBJ2-1; no firm D call. This CDR3 spans 13 amino acids. Germline CDR1 and CDR2: GTSNPN and SVGIG (reference sequence). With 3 bases removed from V and 3 bases from J, the gap between germline ends came to 9 bases. DNA of the CDR3: TGTGCCTGGAGAGGAGTTGGCTACAATGAGCAGTTCTTC. It translates to CAWRGVGYNEQFF. Full variable domain (remainder filled in from reference TRBV30 and TRBJ2-1): SQTIHQWPATLVQPVGSPLSLECTVEGTSNPNLYWYRQAAGRGLQLLFYSVGIGQISSEVPQNLSASRPQDRQFILSSKKLLLSDSGFYLCAWRGVGYNEQFFGPGTRLTVL.

The rearrangement uses TRBV4-3 and TRBJ2-7; maybe TRBD1 (5 bases). The CDR3 is made up of 16 amino acids. Germline loops: CDR1 LGHNA, CDR2 YSLEER. Trimming stripped 0 bases from V and 3 bases from J, with 15 bases between. CDR3 nucleotide sequence: TGCGCCAGCAGCCAAGATAGGGGTGGCAGCTACTACGAGCAGTACTTC. Amino acid sequence: CASSQDRGGSYYEQYF.

The V gene is TRBV19, the J gene TRBJ2-6, with 7 bases that match TRBD1. Germline-derived CDR1 and CDR2 are LNHDA and SQIVND (reference sequence). CDR3 size: 16 residues. V was pared by 6 bases and J by 4 bases, with 9 bases of the junction left unmatched. CDR3 nucleotides: TGTGCCAGTAGACGTCCTACAGGGGAGGGGGCCAACGTCCTGACTTTC. Its protein is CASRRPTGEGANVLTF. Full variable domain (rest looked up from reference TRBV19 and TRBJ2-6): DGGITQSPKYLFRKEGQNVTLSCEQNLNHDAMYWYRQDPGQGLRLIYYSQIVNDFQKGDIAEGYSVSREKKESFPLTVTSAQKNPTAFYLCASRRPTGEGANVLTFGAGSRLTVL.

This clonotype was counted at least ten times. The CDR3 bases are TGCAGTGTTCGGGACCCACCCAATGAGCAGTTCTTC. This codes for CSVRDPPNEQFF. The chain couples TRBV20-1 to TRBJ2-1; D is possibly TRBD1 or TRBD2 (5 bases each). Looked up from germline, CDR1 is DFQATT and CDR2 is SNEGSKA (reference sequence). Trimming shortened V by 7 bases and J by 6 bases, and 13 bases separated the two germline ends. This CDR3 comprises 12 residues.

This clonotype was detected ten times or more. The rearrangement uses TRBV28 and TRBJ2-7; the match to TRBD1 covers 9 bases. The CDR3 loop spans 14 amino acids. Unmatched junction bases numbered 6, after V lost 5 bases and J lost 4 bases. Germline CDR1 is MDHEN and CDR2 is SYDVKM. The CDR3 here is CASSTGTGQYEQYF. In DNA, the CDR3 is TGTGCCAGCAGTACCGGGACAGGGCAATACGAGCAGTACTTC.

In its sample, this clonotype was seen many times. The chain recombines TRBV30 with TRBJ2-1; D ambiguous. Trimming stripped 2 bases from V and 7 bases from J, with 12 bases between. There are 13 residues in the CDR3. The germline CDR1 and CDR2 sequences are GTSNPN and SVGIG (reference sequence). The CDR3 DNA reads TGTGCCTGGAGTCCCGCCCCAGGAAATGAGCAGTTCTTC. Residues: CAWSPAPGNEQFF.